One sample yielded the 8 T cell receptor beta chains listed below, sequenced in a study of T cell responses to AZD1222 COVID-19 vaccine. The method was immunoSEQ multiplex PCR; TCRdb's version includes in-frame clones alone and lacks a portion of them. The sample yields about 85,000 clones, 80% to 90% seen once. Sequences were derived from peripheral blood, sampled on day 0 of AZD1222 vaccination. These receptors all stem from an adult in good health.

This chain connects TRBV6-5 to TRBJ2-7; 7 nucleotides agree with TRBD2. Trimming removed 2 bases from V and 0 bases from J; junction bases left unmatched: 4. The CDR3 loop spans 15 amino acids. Germline-derived CDR1 and CDR2 are MNHEY and SVGAGI. The CDR3 DNA follows: TGTGCCAGCAGTTACGATTGGGGGGGCTCCTACGAGCAGTACTTC. This gives the protein CASSYDWGGSYEQYF.

The CDR3 DNA reads TGTGCCAGCAGCGCTTTGACTAGCGGGGACGCGGAGACCCAGTACTTC. It specifies CASSALTSGDAETQYF. The chain recombines TRBV5-4 with TRBJ2-5; 11 bases match TRBD2. This CDR3 has 16 residues. Germline values: CDR1 SGHNT, CDR2 YYREEE (reference sequence). Trimming removed 4 bases from V and 5 bases from J; junction bases left unmatched: 10.

The CDR3, as DNA: TGTGCCAGCAGTGCCCGAGATGGGGCAGCCCTACTGCCCGGGGAGCTGTTTTTT. Its protein product is CASSARDGAALLPGELFF. The V and J genes are TRBV6-2 or TRBV6-3 and TRBJ2-2, with D maybe TRBD1 (5 bases). The V end was cut by 5 bases, the J end by 6 bases, with 25 bases between. The CDR3 totals 18 residues. CDR1 is MNHEY, CDR2 SVGEGT, per germline.

The CDR3 bases are TGTGCCAGCAGTTTATGGACAGGTTCAGCTTTCTTT. Its protein product is CASSLWTGSAFF. The V call is TRBV28, the J call TRBJ1-1; D may be TRBD1 (6 bases). CDR3 length equals 12 residues. Trimming shortened V by 0 bases and J by 10 bases, and 9 bases separated the two germline ends. The V gene's germline CDR1 is MDHEN and CDR2 SYDVKM.

In DNA, the CDR3 is TGTGCCAGCAGCACTCGATTCGGAATGGGTGTGGGGCAGCCCCAGCATTTT. Its protein product is CASSTRFGMGVGQPQHF. The genes are TRBV3-1 (or the pseudogene TRBV3-2) and TRBJ1-5; D is ambiguous. Between the trimmed V and J ends, which lost 5 bases and 7 bases, there was a span of 24 bases. This CDR3 spans 17 amino acids. Germline-derived CDR1 and CDR2 are LGHDT and YNNKEL (reference sequence).

CDR3 sequence (DNA): TGCAGCGTTGAAGCCCACTGGGGACAACATACTGGGGCCAACGTCCTGACTTTC. It codes for CSVEAHWGQHTGANVLTF. This chain links TRBV29-1 with TRBJ2-6; possibly TRBD1 for D (6 bases). Trimming left V 1 base short and J 2 bases short, with 18 bases between. The CDR3 has 18 amino acids. The V gene's germline CDR1 is SQVTM and CDR2 ANQGSEA.

The CDR3 sequence: CASSPREASYNEQFF. CDR3 bases: TGTGCCAGCTCACCCCGGGAGGCATCCTACAATGAGCAGTTCTTC. This chain joins TRBV18 and TRBJ2-1, with 7 bases aligning to TRBD2. The CDR3 totals 15 residues. Trimming at V came to 3 bases and at J to 1 base, leaving 3 bases not matched to a gene. Germline-derived CDR1 and CDR2 are KGHSH and LQKENI.

V is TRBV15 and J is TRBJ1-5, with D possibly TRBD1 on 6 matching bases. Between the trimmed V and J ends, which lost 3 bases and 6 bases, there was a span of 12 bases. Germline CDR1 and CDR2: LNHNV and YYDKDF (reference sequence). This CDR3 spans 14 amino acids. CDR3 residues: CATSSPGAGQPQHF. CDR3 sequence (DNA): TGTGCCACCAGCAGTCCAGGGGCAGGTCAGCCCCAGCATTTT.